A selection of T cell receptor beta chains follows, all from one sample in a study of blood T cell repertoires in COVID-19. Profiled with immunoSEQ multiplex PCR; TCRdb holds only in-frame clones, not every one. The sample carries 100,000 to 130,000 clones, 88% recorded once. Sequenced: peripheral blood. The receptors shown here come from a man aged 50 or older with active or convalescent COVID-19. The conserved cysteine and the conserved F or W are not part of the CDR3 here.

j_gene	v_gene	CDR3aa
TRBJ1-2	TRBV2	ASSDPNYGYT
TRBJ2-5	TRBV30	ASSNAETQY
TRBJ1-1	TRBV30	ATILTGTGVLEAF
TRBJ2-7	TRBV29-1	SVGRTGGNEQY
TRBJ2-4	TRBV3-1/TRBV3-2	ASSQGEAIQY
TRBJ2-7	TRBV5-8	ASSFSGSAYEQY
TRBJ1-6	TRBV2	ASSDERHNSPLH
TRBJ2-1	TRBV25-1	ASSEYAQVAEQF
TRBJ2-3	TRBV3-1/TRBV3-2	ASSRVQSDTQY
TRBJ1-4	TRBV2	ASSEDSGEKLF
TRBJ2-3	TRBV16	ASSQATGGDTQY
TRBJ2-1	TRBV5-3	ARSLPGPSSYNEQF
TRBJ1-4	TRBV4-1	ASSQTGTGYEKLF
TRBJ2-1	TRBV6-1	ASSEALERDSYNEQF
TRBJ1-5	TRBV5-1	ASSLDRDQPQH
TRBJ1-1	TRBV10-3	AITRGTGNTEAF
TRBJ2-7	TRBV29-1	SVGGQVAYEQY
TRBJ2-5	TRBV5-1	ASSSGQGFGSTRETQY
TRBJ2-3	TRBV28	ASTIGRRGTDTQY
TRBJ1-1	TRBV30	AWSWTTVSAEAF
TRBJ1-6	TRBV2	ASGGNSPLH
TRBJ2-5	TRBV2	ASSRDSQETQY
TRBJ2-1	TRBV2	ASSERTGTNEQF
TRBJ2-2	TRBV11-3	ASSHNTGELF
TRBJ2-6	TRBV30	AWSHSSGANVLT
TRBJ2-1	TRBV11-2	ASSLDRGTDEQF
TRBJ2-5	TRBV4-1	ASSQGVERQETQY
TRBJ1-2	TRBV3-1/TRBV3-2	ASSQSVTENYGYT
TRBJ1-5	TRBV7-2	ASSTTDRNQPQH
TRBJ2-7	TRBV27	ASSGQGNLYEQY
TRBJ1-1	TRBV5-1	ASSLRQSNTEAF
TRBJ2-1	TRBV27	ASSSSNTGFHEQF
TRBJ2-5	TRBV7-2	ASSLRTGTEETQY
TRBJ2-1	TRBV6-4	ASSALAGVGNEQF
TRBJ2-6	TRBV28	ASNAGTNSGANVLT
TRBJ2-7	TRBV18	ASSQSPGTGPYEQY
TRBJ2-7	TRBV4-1	ASSHGQGPSSYEQY
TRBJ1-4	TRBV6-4	ARWRWTGEEKLF
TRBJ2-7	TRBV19	ASRRERSYEQY
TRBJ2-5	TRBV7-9	ASSLATGGRETQY
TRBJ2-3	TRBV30	AWSQGASTDTQY
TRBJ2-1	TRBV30	AWRFLQGRAEQF
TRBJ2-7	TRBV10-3	AIRPSDREYEQY
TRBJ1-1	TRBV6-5	ASKGQIMNTEAF
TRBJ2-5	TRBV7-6	ASSLGGQETQY
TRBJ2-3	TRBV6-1	ASSEDGGSTDTQY
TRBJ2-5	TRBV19	ASSIGPGPQNPTQY
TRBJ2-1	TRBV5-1	ASSPEGAGINNEQF
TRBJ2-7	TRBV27	ASSFRTRGEQY
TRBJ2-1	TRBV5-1	ASTPTSVSSYNEQF
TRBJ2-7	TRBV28	ASIGGAEFPYEQY
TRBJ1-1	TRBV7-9	ASSSQGVGSAF
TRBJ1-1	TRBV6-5	ASSTGTGVTEAF
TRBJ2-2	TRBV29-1	SVAYVRRNGELF
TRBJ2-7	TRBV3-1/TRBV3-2	ASSWDRGAYEQY
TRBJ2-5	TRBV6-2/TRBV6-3	ASSPRVLETQY
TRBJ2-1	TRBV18	ASSPPGLAGGTNEQF
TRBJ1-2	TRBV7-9	ASSLGGQPYGYT
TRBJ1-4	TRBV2	ASTANEKLF
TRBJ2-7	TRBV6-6	ASSYPGGVSYEQY